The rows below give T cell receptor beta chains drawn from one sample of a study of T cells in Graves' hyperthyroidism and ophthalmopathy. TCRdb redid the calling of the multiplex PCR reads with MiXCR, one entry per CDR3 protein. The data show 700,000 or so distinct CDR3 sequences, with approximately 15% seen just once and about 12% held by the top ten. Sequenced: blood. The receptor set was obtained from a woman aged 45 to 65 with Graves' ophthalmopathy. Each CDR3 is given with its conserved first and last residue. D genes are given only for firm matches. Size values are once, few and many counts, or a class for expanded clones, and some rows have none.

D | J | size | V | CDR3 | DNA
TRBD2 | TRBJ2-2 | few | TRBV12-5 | CASGLKIQAGGPNTGELFF | TGTGCTAGTGGTTTGAAGATCCAAGCGGGAGGCCCGAACACCGGGGAGCTGTTTTTT
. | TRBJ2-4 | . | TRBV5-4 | CASTPQGKNIQYF | TGTGCCAGCACCCCCCAGGGCAAAAACATTCAGTACTTC
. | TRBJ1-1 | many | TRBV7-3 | CASSYNRAGNTEAFF | TGTGCCAGCAGCTACAACAGGGCCGGAAACACTGAAGCTTTCTTT
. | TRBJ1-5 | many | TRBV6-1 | CASTRDGNQPQHF | TGTGCCAGCACCCGGGACGGCAATCAGCCCCAGCATTTT
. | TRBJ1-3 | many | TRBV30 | CAWSIFKFSGNTIYF | TGTGCCTGGAGTATTTTTAAGTTCTCTGGAAACACCATATATTTT
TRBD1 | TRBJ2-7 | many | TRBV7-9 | CASRPGTGYEQYF | TGTGCCAGCAGGCCCGGGACAGGATACGAGCAGTACTTC
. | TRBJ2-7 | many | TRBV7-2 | CASSLFGESYEQYF | TGTGCCAGCAGCTTATTTGGGGAATCCTACGAGCAGTACTTC
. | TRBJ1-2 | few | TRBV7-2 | CASSLAGGPGYTF | TGTGCCAGCAGCTTAGCTGGGGGACCTGGCTACACCTTC
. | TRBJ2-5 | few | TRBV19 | CASSIRETETQYF | TGTGCCAGTAGCATCAGGGAAACGGAGACCCAGTACTTC
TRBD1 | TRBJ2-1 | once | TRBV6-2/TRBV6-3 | CASQSRDRVLREQFF | TGTGCCAGTCAATCCCGGGACAGGGTTTTGCGGGAGCAGTTCTTC
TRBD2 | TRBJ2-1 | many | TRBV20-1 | CSGASGAYNEQFF | TGCAGTGGAGCTAGCGGGGCGTACAATGAGCAGTTCTTC
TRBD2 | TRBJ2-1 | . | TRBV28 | CASSYLAGVYEQFF | TGTGCCAGCAGTTATCTAGCGGGAGTTTACGAGCAGTTCTTC
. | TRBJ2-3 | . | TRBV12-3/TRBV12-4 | CASSQEAQRGTDTQYF | TGTGCCAGCAGCCAAGAAGCCCAGCGGGGCACAGATACGCAGTATTTT
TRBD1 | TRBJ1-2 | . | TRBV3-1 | CASSLRDRGDYGYTF | TGTGCCAGCAGCCTCCGGGACAGGGGGGACTATGGCTACACCTTC
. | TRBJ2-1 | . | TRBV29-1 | CSVVRDEQFF | TGCAGCGTTGTTCGGGACGAGCAGTTCTTC
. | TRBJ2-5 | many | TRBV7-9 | CASSLVLDETQYF | TGTGCCAGCAGCTTAGTATTAGACGAGACCCAGTACTTC
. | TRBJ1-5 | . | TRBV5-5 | CTSSLSGIQPQHF | TGTACCAGCAGCTTGTCGGGAATTCAGCCCCAGCATTTT
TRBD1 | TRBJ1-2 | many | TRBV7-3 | CASSLTGTGGGYTF | TGTGCCAGCAGCTTAACGGGGACAGGGGGCGGCTACACCTTC
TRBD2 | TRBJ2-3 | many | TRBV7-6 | CASSLMAGGRTDTQYF | TGTGCCAGCAGCTTGATGGCGGGAGGGCGTACAGATACGCAGTATTTT
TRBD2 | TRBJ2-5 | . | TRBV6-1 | CASSSSGGSGETQYF | TGTGCCAGCAGTTCCAGTGGCGGGAGCGGCGAGACCCAGTACTTC